These 14 T cell receptor beta chains were all obtained from the same sample, sequenced in a study of CD8+ T cells in alopecia areata. Stated treatment: oral pan-JAK inhibitor, 5-10 mg twice daily. RNA, once extracted, was reverse transcribed into cDNA for use as the sequencing template. TCRdb's table, derived via immunoSEQ multiplex PCR, lists solely in-frame clones and lacks some. The sample lists about 100,000 clones; over 80% were seen once. The sample in question was CD8+ T cells sorted from blood, obtained at week 24, from a patient treated with tofacitinib. The receptors shown here come from a human donor with alopecia areata.

J is TRBJ2-7 and V is TRBV7-9; tentatively, D is TRBD1 or TRBD2 (5 bases each). V was trimmed by 2 bases and J by 3 bases, leaving 17 bases between them. The CDR3 covers 16 residues. Germline lookup yields CDR1 SEHNR and CDR2 FQNEAQ (reference sequence). In nucleotides, the CDR3 is TGTGCCAGCAGCTTAACCGGGACGCAAGTCTACTACGAGCAGTACTTC. This encodes CASSLTGTQVYYEQYF.

V and J are TRBV11-1 and TRBJ2-5; either TRBD1 or TRBD2 may supply D (5 bases each). Trimming stripped 5 bases from V and 4 bases from J, with 14 bases between. The germline gives CDR1 SGHAT, CDR2 FQDESV (reference sequence). This CDR3 is 14 amino acids long. The CDR3 sequence: CASSLGPAGETQYF. CDR3 in DNA: TGTGCCAGCAGCCTGGGACCAGCCGGAGAGACCCAGTACTTC.

The chain couples TRBV7-9 to TRBJ2-7; D remains ambiguous. The CDR3 has 16 amino acids. The V and J ends lost 1 base and 0 bases respectively, with 13 bases between them. CDR1 is SEHNR, CDR2 FQNEAQ, per germline (reference sequence). In DNA form, the CDR3 reads TGTGCCAGCAGCTTAGTAGGGCACGCGAGCTCCTACGAGCAGTACTTC. It encodes CASSLVGHASSYEQYF.

The chain links TRBV18 to TRBJ2-7; no reliable D call. Germline CDR1 KGHSH, CDR2 LQKENI. The V and J ends lost 0 bases and 3 bases respectively, with 15 bases between them. This CDR3 comprises 16 residues. The CDR3 DNA sequence: TGTGCCAGCTCACCACCGGATATTAAGCGCTTCTACGAGCAGTACTTC. Its translation is CASSPPDIKRFYEQYF. Complete variable domain (other parts from reference TRBV18 and TRBJ2-7): NAGVMQNPRHLVRRRGQEARLRCSPMKGHSHVYWYRQLPEEGLKFMVYLQKENIIDESGMPKERFSAEFPKEGPSILRIQQVVRGDSAAYFCASSPPDIKRFYEQYFGPGTRLTVT.

This chain joins TRBV29-1 and TRBJ2-5; 10 bases line up with TRBD2. Germline-derived CDR1 and CDR2 are SQVTM and ANQGSEA. This CDR3 is built from 14 residues. Trimming removed 4 bases from V and 5 bases from J; junction bases left unmatched: 7. CDR3 protein: CSVGKRGGLETQYF. Here the CDR3 DNA reads TGCAGCGTTGGAAAGCGGGGGGGCCTGGAGACCCAGTACTTC.

The V and J genes are TRBV4-2 and TRBJ2-3; 9 nucleotides agree with TRBD1. Per germline, CDR1 LGHNA and CDR2 YNFKEQ. Trimming removed 4 bases from V and 6 bases from J; junction bases left unmatched: 8. CDR3 length: 15 residues. This CDR3 is CASSPRDRVWDTQYF. CDR3 DNA sequence: TGTGCCAGCAGCCCCCGGGACAGGGTGTGGGATACGCAGTATTTT.

The chain has TRBV6-5 and TRBJ1-1, with D uncertain. CDR3 length equals 14 residues. Deletions cut 0 bases from V and 5 bases from J, with 10 bases between. Looked up from germline, CDR1 is MNHEY and CDR2 is SVGAGI. The CDR3: CASSYSRGWTEAFF. CDR3 in DNA: TGTGCCAGCAGTTACTCGCGGGGTTGGACTGAAGCTTTCTTT.

J is TRBJ2-5 and V is TRBV13; a weak D match, TRBD1 (6 bases). The J call is doubtful: the DNA matches TRBJ2-7 better. This CDR3 comprises 12 residues. Germline V gene lookup returns CDR1 PRHDT and CDR2 FYEKMQ (reference sequence). The CDR3 is CATKSRGYEQYF. The DNA for the CDR3 is TGTGCCACCAAGAGCAGGGGCTACGAGCAGTACTTC.

The V call is TRBV7-8, the J call TRBJ1-5; TRBD1 is a possible D gene (5 bases). In germline, CDR1 is SGHVS, CDR2 FQNEAQ. The CDR3 length is 15 residues. Trimming took off 2 bases at V and 2 bases at J, with 10 bases between the two ends. As DNA, the CDR3 is TGTGCCAGCAGCTTATCGGGGGGTGGCAATCAGCCCCAGCATTTT. It codes for CASSLSGGGNQPQHF. The variable domain in full, with the rest retrieved from reference TRBV7-8 and TRBJ1-5, is GAGVSQSPRYKVAKRGQDVALRCDPISGHVSLFWYQQALGQGPEFLTYFQNEAQLDKSGLPSDRFFAERPEGSVSTLKIQRTQQEDSAVYLCASSLSGGGNQPQHFGDGTRLSIL.

This clone was seen a single time. This chain joins TRBV7-9 and TRBJ2-5, with 9 positions matching TRBD1. CDR1 and CDR2 from the germline V gene are SEHNR and FQNEAQ (reference sequence). Germline trimming cut 4 bases from V and 5 bases from J; bases unmatched to any gene: 5. This CDR3 comprises 14 residues. The CDR3 bases are TGTGCCAGCAGCTCGGACAGGGGTTGGGAGACCCAGTACTTC. Its translation is CASSSDRGWETQYF.

This chain connects TRBV7-2 to TRBJ1-1; possible D gene TRBD1, 6 bases. This CDR3 is 17 amino acids long. Trimming took 1 base from V and 3 from J, leaving 18 bases between them. The germline gives CDR1 SGHTA, CDR2 FQGNSA. CDR3 loop: CASSLGGQVFMDTEAFF. CDR3 nucleotide sequence: TGTGCCAGCAGCTTAGGGGGGCAGGTTTTTATGGACACTGAAGCTTTCTTT.

The CDR3 spells CASSQERAGSYEQYF. The CDR3 DNA follows: TGCGCCAGCAGCCAAGAAAGGGCAGGGAGCTACGAGCAGTACTTC. The chain links TRBV4-1 to TRBJ2-7, with D perhaps assigned TRBD1 or TRBD2 (5 bases each). This CDR3 has 15 amino acids. V lost 0 bases and J lost 3, with 12 bases in between. Germline V lookup: CDR1 MGHRA, CDR2 YSYEKL.

The V and J genes are TRBV7-9 and TRBJ2-7; no clear D gene. Gene TRBJ2-5 matches the end of the DNA better, so the J call may be wrong. The CDR3 loop spans 14 amino acids. CDR1 SEHNR and CDR2 FQNEAQ come from the germline V gene (reference sequence). Here the CDR3 DNA reads TGTGCCAGCGGAGATACAGCCGTGGGGGAGACCCAGTACTTC. It is translated as CASGDTAVGETQYF.

This chain uses TRBV5-6 with TRBJ1-2; D is perhaps TRBD1 (6 bases). CDR1 and CDR2 (germline): SGHDT, YYEEEE. The CDR3 covers 15 residues. The V end lost 0 bases, the J end lost 3 bases, and 12 bases lay between the germline ends. The CDR3 spells CASSLVQGGYYGYTF. CDR3 sequence (DNA): TGTGCCAGCAGCTTGGTACAGGGAGGATACTATGGCTACACCTTC.